This T cell receptor (beta chain) derives from a study of blood T cell repertoires in COVID-19. The method was immunoSEQ multiplex PCR; TCRdb's version includes in-frame clones alone and lacks a portion of them. Altogether about 180,000 clones are present, roughly 90% being singletons, with the ten largest covering about 1.4%. V shed 2 bases, J shed 5 bases, and the junction held 5 bases outside the gene matches. The CDR3 spans 17 residues. CDR1 and CDR2 (germline): SGHTA, FQGNSA. Sequencing was carried out using peripheral blood. The sequence derives from a woman aged 50 to 60 with acute or convalescent COVID-19. This chain connects TRBV7-2 to TRBJ2-3; 15 positions match TRBD2. CDR3 sequence reads: CASSLRTSGGAKDTQYF. In nucleotides, the CDR3 is TGTGCCAGCAGCTTAAGGACTAGCGGGGGGGCTAAAGATACGCAGTATTTT.